Listed below are T cell receptor beta chains from one sample, sequenced in a study of blood T cells in healthy people across ages. TCRdb analysed the 5' RACE reads with MiXCR anew, one entry per CDR3 protein. The sample lists about 1.7 million distinct CDR3 sequences; roughly 27% were seen once. Specimen: blood. Every receptor here comes from a woman aged 25 to 39 in good health. Both conserved end residues are part of each CDR3. Fields, in order: CDR3 protein, CDR3 DNA, J gene, D gene, clone size, V gene. The D gene is left open where the match is weak. Not all rows give a size; the values are once, few, many and, for expanded clones, a class.

CSVVQGAINGYTF	TGCAGCGTTGTACAGGGGGCGATAAATGGCTACACCTTC	TRBJ1-2	TRBD1	many	TRBV29-1
CSARDGTVHYQPQHF	TGCAGTGCTAGAGATGGGACAGTCCATTATCAGCCCCAGCATTTT	TRBJ1-5	TRBD1	NA	TRBV20-1
CASSLQGGIEQYF	TGTGCCAGCAGCTTACAGGGGGGTATTGAGCAGTACTTC	TRBJ2-5	NA	NA	TRBV7-6
CASKKADRPNQPQHF	TGTGCCAGCAAAAAAGCGGACAGGCCCAATCAGCCCCAGCATTTT	TRBJ1-5	TRBD1	NA	TRBV28
CASSLLTGGPNTEAFF	TGTGCCAGCAGCCTGCTGACAGGGGGGCCGAACACTGAAGCTTTCTTT	TRBJ1-1	TRBD1	NA	TRBV11-3
CATRTGDVETQYF	TGTGCCACCCGGACGGGTGATGTGGAGACCCAGTACTTC	TRBJ2-5	NA	few	TRBV24-1
CASRRSGRNNEQYF	TGTGCCAGCAGGCGGAGCGGGAGAAACAACGAGCAGTACTTC	TRBJ2-7	TRBD2	NA	TRBV14
CASSLKRGVGVDEKLFF	TGTGCCAGCAGTTTGAAGAGGGGAGTAGGAGTTGATGAAAAACTGTTTTTT	TRBJ1-4	NA	few	TRBV28
CASSRDSIYGYTF	TGTGCCAGCAGCCGGGACAGCATCTATGGCTACACCTTC	TRBJ1-2	TRBD1	NA	TRBV7-9
CASSQPGAGNQPQHF	TGTGCCAGCAGCCAACCGGGGGCCGGTAATCAGCCCCAGCATTTT	TRBJ1-5	NA	few	TRBV16
CSVEDTQTSLTGELFF	TGCAGCGTTGAAGACACTCAGACTAGCCTTACCGGGGAGCTGTTTTTT	TRBJ2-2	TRBD2	NA	TRBV29-1
CSARDTRGRASYEQYF	TGCAGTGCTAGAGATACTCGGGGCAGGGCCTCCTACGAGCAGTACTTC	TRBJ2-7	NA	NA	TRBV20-1
CASSPAYYEQYF	TGTGCCAGCAGTCCGGCGTACTACGAGCAGTACTTC	TRBJ2-7	NA	many	TRBV28
CASSYGREGQETQYF	TGCGCCAGCAGCTACGGACGGGAGGGCCAAGAGACCCAGTACTTC	TRBJ2-5	TRBD2	NA	TRBV5-1
CASSWDSTNQPQHF	TGTGCCAGCAGTTGGGACTCCACCAATCAGCCCCAGCATTTT	TRBJ1-5	NA	few	TRBV6-6
CASSRGTGLASNEQFF	TGTGCCAGCAGTCGCGGGACCGGACTAGCGTCAAATGAGCAGTTCTTC	TRBJ2-1	TRBD2	NA	TRBV6-6